This section outlines one T cell receptor (beta chain) sequence together with its context. What it recognizes is unknown. Germline V gene sequence: CDR1 DFQATT, CDR2 SNEGSKA (reference sequence). This CDR3 has 14 amino acids. The V and J ends lost 3 bases and 2 bases, in that order; junction bases with no gene match: 6. Treatment given: roughly 11-day PBMC culture with coronavirus spike peptide pools or control peptides (ViraFEST assay). Negative selection isolated the CD4+ T cells once the cells had been cultured for under 13 days. These data come from a study of vaccination and CD4 T cells after COVID-19. Whole-study context: Each post-COVID sample was drawn after diagnosis, and the median interval was roughly 97 days (range 35 to 161). Findings of the study overall: Convalescent participants were relatively few, and none had early post-infection timepoints studied.

With the Oncomine TCR Beta short-read assay, DNA from cultured CD4+ T cells was sequenced. TCRdb fed the PCR reads into MiXCR, producing one record per CDR3 protein. The sample includes approximately 12,000 distinct CDR3 sequences, about 50% seen only once; the top ten take about 30%. Specimen: CD4+ T cells from blood, cultured in vitro. This TCR derives from a human donor who had recovered from COVID-19. This chain connects TRBV20-1 to TRBJ2-7; 8 bases agree with TRBD2. The CDR3 DNA reads as TGCAGTGCTAGCCTCCCGGGGGGGGCCTACGAGCAGTACTTC. Translation: CSASLPGGAYEQYF.